This TCR beta chain came from a study of blood T cell repertoires in COVID-19. Study details: Samples representing acute and convalescent COVID-19 were sourced from the United States, Italy and Spain.

As originally analysed: Estimates of nucleated cell counts were drawn from the amplification of reference gene primers. Only in-frame clones appear in the TCRdb table, and some are missing; sequencing was by immunoSEQ multiplex PCR. V and J calls plus clone size are reproduced from that table; the DNA served to infer D and trimming. This table has 150,000 to 200,000 clones, more than 70% appearing once. This TCR came from a human donor in a cohort sampled during active COVID-19. Material for sequencing was peripheral blood.

The CDR3 protein is CASSRQGLAGTYEQYF. The CDR3 DNA reads as TGTGCCAGCAGCCGCCAGGGACTAGCGGGAACCTACGAGCAGTACTTC. The chain has TRBV7-6 and TRBJ2-7, with 13 bases matching TRBD2. The CDR3 spans 16 residues. The V segment lost 5 bases and the J segment 2 bases; nucleotides outside the gene matches: 6. Per the germline V gene, CDR1 is SGHVS and CDR2 is FNYEAQ.